This entry lists 28 T cell receptor beta chains sequenced from one sample in a study of neurological immune-mediated disorders (dated by TCRdb to 2018 to 2020). Preparation of the library involved 5' RACE. TCRdb shows the sequencer as Illumina HiSeq 2500. TCRdb took the public reads, trimmed them with fastp at Q25, ran MiXCR for clone calling and kept in-frame beta chains. Merged by CDR3 protein, the rows form single entries marked with the most common genes and DNA. The sample has 45,000 to 60,000 distinct CDR3 sequences on record, approximately 3.8% of them singletons. The ten largest make up roughly 1.7% of the sample. Sequencing input: PBMCs. These receptors originate from a man between 25 and 39 years old with multiple sclerosis.

Many counts were recorded for this clonotype. The chain couples TRBV20-1 to TRBJ1-1, with unresolved D. Germline lookup yields CDR1 DFQATT and CDR2 SNEGSKA (reference sequence). This CDR3 spans 12 amino acids. This CDR3 reads CSRTADPKEAFF. In DNA, the CDR3 is TGCTCCCGGACCGCAGACCCGAAGGAAGCTTTCTTT.

This clonotype was seen many times. The rearrangement uses TRBV20-1 and TRBJ2-1, with D possibly matching TRBD2 (6 bases). The CDR3 contains 14 residues. Germline CDR1 reads DFQATT; CDR2 reads SNEGSKA (reference sequence). The V gene lost 6 bases and the J gene lost 7 bases, with 19 bases spanning the gap. The CDR3 sequence is CSAPPKWGRNEQFF. The CDR3 nucleotides are TGCAGTGCCCCGCCAAAATGGGGGAGGAATGAGCAGTTCTTC.

This clonotype was seen many times. The V gene is TRBV3-1, the J gene TRBJ1-4; 7 nucleotides match TRBD1. Germline V CDR1 and CDR2: LGHDT, YNNKEL (reference sequence). The junction had 7 bases not matched to a gene; V was cut back by 1 base and J by 8 bases. This CDR3 is 15 amino acids long. The CDR3 nucleotides are TGTGCCAGCAGCCAAGGGGCACAGGGGCGGGAAAAACTGTTTTTT. Encoded protein: CASSQGAQGREKLFF.

This clonotype was detected ten times or more. The chain combines TRBV7-6 with TRBJ2-3, with 11 bases that match TRBD2. CDR3 size: 18 residues. V shed 1 base and J 6 bases; nucleotides not matched to a gene: 12. Germline V lookup: CDR1 SGHVS, CDR2 FNYEAQ. The CDR3 DNA sequence: TGTGCCAGCAGCTTAGGGAGGACACTAGCGGGAGCAGTGGATACGCAGTATTTT. Translated: CASSLGRTLAGAVDTQYF.

The chain combines TRBV14 with TRBJ2-7; D ambiguous. V was clipped by 1 base and J by 2 bases, with 6 bases between them. Germline V lookup: CDR1 SGHDN, CDR2 FVKESK. The CDR3 contains 13 residues. The CDR3, as DNA: TGTGCCAGCAGCCAAGCTTTTACCTACGAGCAGTACTTC. This translates into CASSQAFTYEQYF.

At least ten counts were recorded for this clonotype. This rearrangement joins TRBV10-1 to TRBJ2-2; D is undetermined. V lost 3 bases, J lost 7 bases, and 9 bases lay in between. The CDR3 has 13 amino acids. Germline V gives CDR1 WNHNN, CDR2 SYGVQD (reference sequence). CDR3 nucleotide sequence: TGCGCCAGCAGTGATCGGATCAACGGGGAGCTGTTTTTT. This codes for CASSDRINGELFF.

This clonotype was seen many times. The gene calls are TRBV4-1 and TRBJ2-1, with 7 bases aligning to TRBD2. Germline V gene lookup returns CDR1 MGHRA and CDR2 YSYEKL. The CDR3 sequence is 16 residues long. J gave up 4 bases and V 3 bases, and 9 bases lay outside the gene matches. The CDR3 DNA reads as TGCGCCAGCAGCCAGGCCGGGGGGATAGGATACAATGAGCAGTTCTTC. Encoded protein: CASSQAGGIGYNEQFF.

This clonotype has more than one count but fewer than ten. V usage is TRBV4-1 and J usage is TRBJ2-7; the D is unclear. Germline V gene lookup returns CDR1 MGHRA and CDR2 YSYEKL. The CDR3 is 14 residues long. V lost 1 base to trimming and J lost 2 bases, with 9 bases between them. DNA for the CDR3: TGCGCCAGCAGCCAAGTCGCGAGGCCCTACGAGCAGTACTTC. Translated: CASSQVARPYEQYF.

This clonotype occurred many times. The junction departs from germline at one end; a sequencing error may be responsible. The chain has TRBV20-1 and TRBJ1-5; a weak D match, TRBD1 (6 bases). CDR3 length equals 15 residues. Germline loops: CDR1 DFQATT, CDR2 SNEGSKA (reference sequence). CDR3: CSAKAGENSGQPQNF. DNA of the CDR3: TGCAGTGCTAAGGCAGGGGAGAATTCCGGTCAGCCCCAGAATTTT.

This clonotype was counted many times. The chain carries TRBV2 and TRBJ2-5; 9 nucleotides match TRBD2. Germline V lookup: CDR1 SNHLY, CDR2 FYNNEI. V was clipped by 6 bases and J by 5 bases; unmatched bases: 10. This CDR3 is 15 amino acids long. CDR3 sequence: CASSRQGLAGETQYF. In DNA form, the CDR3 reads TGTGCCAGCAGCAGACAGGGACTAGCAGGGGAGACCCAGTACTTC.

This clonotype was counted ten times or more. The V and J genes are TRBV7-6 and TRBJ2-7; the D gene is possibly TRBD2 (5 bases). Trimming shortened V by 7 bases and J by 2 bases, and 15 bases separated the two germline ends. Germline V gene lookup returns CDR1 SGHVS and CDR2 FNYEAQ. The CDR3 spans 14 residues. In nucleotides, the CDR3 is TGTGCCAGCACTTTAGAGGGCGAAACCTACGAGCAGTACTTC. This sequence encodes CASTLEGETYEQYF.

This clonotype was seen a handful of times. The chain carries TRBV18 and TRBJ1-2; D is unresolved. CDR1 and CDR2 from the germline V gene are KGHSH and LQKENI. Trimming took 1 base from V and 2 from J, leaving 8 bases between them. The CDR3 covers 14 residues. The CDR3, as DNA: TGTGCCAGCTCACCACGACGGAGCAACTATGGCTACACCTTC. Residues: CASSPRRSNYGYTF.

This clonotype was seen more than once but under ten times. This clone may be a read error of a much larger clone one base away. The chain employs TRBV20-1 and TRBJ2-1, with D possibly being TRBD2 (5 bases). The CDR3 has 13 amino acids. CDR1 is DFQATT, CDR2 SNEGSKA, per germline (reference sequence). Trimming left V 5 bases short and J 7 bases short, with 15 bases between. Here the CDR3 reads CSASRERVNEQFF. The CDR3 region has the DNA TGCAGTGCTTCCCGGGAAAGGGTGAATGAGCAGTTCTTC.

This chain joins TRBV11-2 and TRBJ2-7, with D possibly matching TRBD1 (6 bases). Germline V lookup: CDR1 SGHAT, CDR2 FQNNGV. The length of the CDR3 is 11 residues. V was cut by 8 bases and J by 7 bases, with 12 bases left in between. The CDR3 nucleotides read TGTGCCAGCGAATTGGGGGCAGAGCAGTACTTC. Translation gives CASELGAEQYF.

This clonotype came up many times. The chain carries TRBV2 and TRBJ2-3; TRBD2 might be the D (5 bases). Deletions cut 1 base from V and 2 bases from J, with 10 bases between. This CDR3 has 15 amino acids. Germline values: CDR1 SNHLY, CDR2 FYNNEI. In DNA form, the CDR3 reads TGTGCCAGCAGTGAAGGCGCGGGCCCCACAGATACGCAGTATTTT. Its protein is CASSEGAGPTDTQYF.

At least ten counts were recorded for this clonotype. V and J are TRBV4-1 and TRBJ2-4; 7 bases agree with TRBD2. This CDR3 has 14 amino acids. Trimming at V came to 1 base and at J to 6 bases, leaving 3 bases not matched to a gene. The V gene's germline CDR1 is MGHRA and CDR2 YSYEKL. The CDR3: CASSQVPGGNIQYF. CDR3 DNA sequence: TGCGCCAGCAGCCAAGTCCCGGGGGGAAACATTCAGTACTTC.

This clonotype has a count of ten or more. The chain is built from TRBV7-6 and TRBJ2-1; 11 bases are shared with TRBD2. The CDR3 contains 16 residues. Germline lookup yields CDR1 SGHVS and CDR2 FNYEAQ. J gave up 10 bases and V 4 bases, and 12 bases lay outside the gene matches. This chain's CDR3 is CASSSTSGRPFIEQFF. In DNA form, the CDR3 reads TGTGCCAGCAGCTCAACTAGCGGGAGACCCTTTATCGAGCAGTTCTTC.

In its sample, this clonotype was seen many times. This rearrangement joins TRBV12-3 or TRBV12-4 to TRBJ2-3, with D perhaps TRBD1 (6 bases). Trimming took off 6 bases at V and 8 bases at J, with 12 bases between the two ends. The CDR3 is 12 residues long. The CDR3 region is CASSQPRGTQYF. The CDR3 DNA reads as TGTGCCAGCAGCCAACCCAGGGGTACGCAGTATTTT.

In this sample, this clonotype turned up many times. V gene TRBV7-3 combines with J gene TRBJ2-2; tentative D call: TRBD2 (5 bases). Germline V gene data show CDR1 as SGHTA and CDR2 as FQGTGA. The V end was cut by 5 bases, the J end by 0 bases, with 7 bases between. CDR3 size: 14 residues. CDR3 in amino acids: CASSQLANTGELFF. CDR3 coding DNA: TGTGCCAGCAGCCAACTAGCGAACACCGGGGAGCTGTTTTTT.

The sample holds many counts of this clonotype. The CDR3 spells CSAGLGRNTEAFF. The CDR3 DNA follows: TGCAGTGCAGGACTGGGGAGGAACACTGAAGCTTTCTTT. The rearrangement links TRBV20-1 to TRBJ1-1, with D unresolved. Germline V lookup: CDR1 DFQATT, CDR2 SNEGSKA (reference sequence). There are 13 residues in the CDR3. V shed 6 bases and J shed 1 base, with 12 bases lying between them.

This clonotype has a count of ten or more. The chain uses TRBV4-1 and TRBJ2-2; no reliable D call. The CDR3 consists of 12 residues. Trimming took off 1 base at V and 7 bases at J, with 4 bases between the two ends. The germline gives CDR1 MGHRA, CDR2 YSYEKL. CDR3 sequence (DNA): TGCGCCAGCAGCCAAGTGGGCGGGGAGCTGTTTTTT. It specifies CASSQVGGELFF.

This clonotype was recorded many times. This chain links TRBV29-1 with TRBJ2-7; 9 bases map to TRBD1. Germline V gene sequence: CDR1 SQVTM, CDR2 ANQGSEA. The junction had 6 bases not matched to a gene; V was cut back by 6 bases and J by 3 bases. The CDR3 is 13 amino acids. The CDR3 is CSVAGTGLYEQYF. The CDR3 DNA reads as TGCAGCGTCGCCGGGACAGGGCTCTACGAGCAGTACTTC.

This clonotype was seen many times. The chain recombines TRBV5-1 with TRBJ1-1; no firm D call. The CDR3 length is 14 residues. V lost 2 bases and J 1 base, leaving 9 bases between the germline ends. Germline V gene sequence: CDR1 SGHRS, CDR2 YFSETQ. The CDR3 here is CASSFLAENTEAFF. CDR3 in DNA: TGCGCCAGCAGCTTTTTGGCAGAGAACACTGAAGCTTTCTTT.

This clonotype was counted many times. CDR3 in amino acids: CSARTRLGSSNEQFF. CDR3 sequence (DNA): TGCAGTGCTCGCACCAGATTAGGGAGTTCAAATGAGCAGTTCTTC. The chain employs TRBV20-1 and TRBJ2-1, with D maybe TRBD2 (5 bases). Germline-derived CDR1 and CDR2 are DFQATT and SNEGSKA (reference sequence). CDR3 length: 15 residues. Deletions cut 5 bases from V and 7 bases from J, with 21 bases between.

This clonotype was counted at least ten times. The rearrangement uses TRBV20-1 and TRBJ2-3; D is perhaps TRBD1 or TRBD2 (5 bases each). The CDR3 spans 16 residues. Germline loops: CDR1 DFQATT, CDR2 SNEGSKA (reference sequence). Trimming cost V 0 bases and J 0 bases, with 13 bases left between them. The CDR3 bases are TGCAGTGCTAGAGACCCACGGTGGGGGAGCACAGATACGCAGTATTTT. This translates into CSARDPRWGSTDTQYF.

This clonotype was seen many times. One junction end does not reproduce the germline sequence, and a read error may be involved. V gene TRBV12-3 or TRBV12-4 combines with J gene TRBJ1-6, with D unresolved. The CDR3 loop spans 14 amino acids. CDR3 in DNA: TGTGCCAGCAGTTCCGGCGGATATAATTCACCCCTCAACTTT. Its protein is CASSSGGYNSPLNF.

This clonotype was seen at least ten times. One end of the junction fails to match germline, which may point to a read error. The chain combines TRBV5-6 with TRBJ1-6, with D tentatively TRBD1 (5 bases). This CDR3 has 14 amino acids. Looked up from germline, CDR1 is SGHDT and CDR2 is YYEEEE. CDR3 residues: CASSLGRYNSPLNF. The CDR3 DNA is TGTGCCAGCAGCCTGGGACGGTATAATTCACCCCTCAACTTT. The full variable domain, rest sourced from reference TRBV5-6 and TRBJ1-6, is DAGVTQSPTHLIKTRGQQVTLRCSPKSGHDTVSWYQQALGQGPQFIFQYYEEEERQRGNFPDRFSGHQFPNYSSELNVNALLLGDSALYLCASSLGRYNSPLNFGNGTRLTVT.

This clonotype was recorded many times. V and J are TRBV2 and TRBJ1-6; possibly TRBD1 for D (6 bases). Germline CDR1 and CDR2: SNHLY and FYNNEI. The CDR3 is made up of 15 amino acids. Deletions cut 11 bases from V and 7 bases from J, with 21 bases between. CDR3 in amino acids: CARKGPDRTNSPLHF. The CDR3 nucleotides are TGTGCCCGGAAGGGGCCAGACAGGACGAATTCACCCCTCCACTTT.